The clone carrying this T cell receptor beta chain was counted a few times. The antigen is undetermined. The data derive from a study of T-cell memory formation after mild COVID-19. Study overall: The TCR clusters were mostly specific to one donor.

Regarding the study as a whole: Memory cells collected pre-infection included some clones that later responded, suggesting cross-reactive memory joined. While clones contracting from day 15 to 85 were balanced between CD4 and CD8, later expanders leaned CD4+.

Constant-segment primers served in 5'RACE that generated TCR alpha and TCR beta cDNA libraries bearing sample barcodes and UMIs. TCRdb re-derived calls from the 5' RACE reads in MiXCR, one entry per CDR3 protein. The table includes 90,000 to 120,000 distinct CDR3 sequences, approximately 14% detected once. Trimming took 2 bases from V and 0 from J, leaving 10 bases between them. CDR1 is LGHNA, CDR2 YSLEER, per germline. This CDR3 is built from 16 residues. The clonotype comes from a man younger than 30 who had mild COVID-19 (a few samples of this study predate the infection). Cell type and time point are not known. This chain links TRBV4-3 with TRBJ2-2; D remains ambiguous. The sample was PBMCs or a T cell subset sorted from them (not recorded which). This CDR3 is CASSQFPDSNTGELFF. In DNA, the CDR3 is TGCGCCAGCAGCCAATTTCCAGATTCGAACACCGGGGAGCTGTTTTTT.